Listed below are T cell receptor beta chains from one sample, sequenced in a study of CD8 T cells in ankylosing spondylitis. TCRdb fed the 5' RACE reads into MiXCR, producing one record per CDR3 protein. The table records approximately 400,000 distinct CDR3 sequences, about 25% of them present only once. Sequences were obtained from blood, either unsorted or a sorted T cell fraction (not recorded which). Receptors originate from a male donor with ankylosing spondylitis. CDR3s include the opening cysteine and the closing phenylalanine or tryptophan. A D gene is named only where the DNA matches it firmly. Expanded clones are given a class, and other clones once, few, many or no size at all.

clone size: once; J gene: TRBJ1-2; CDR3 length: 15; V gene: TRBV3-1; D gene: NA; CDR3 DNA: TGTGCCAGCAGCCAAGAAGCGGGCCCCGGGGGTGGCTACACCTTC; CDR3 protein: CASSQEAGPGGGYTF
clone size: NA; J gene: TRBJ2-1; CDR3 length: 13; V gene: TRBV15; D gene: NA; CDR3 DNA: TGTGCCACCAGCACTGGGTCACACGATGAGCAGTTCTTC; CDR3 protein: CATSTGSHDEQFF
clone size: NA; J gene: TRBJ1-2; CDR3 length: 14; V gene: TRBV29-1; D gene: NA; CDR3 DNA: TGCAGCGTTGCACTGCTCGAGGGAGTCTATGGCTACACCTTC; CDR3 protein: CSVALLEGVYGYTF
clone size: few; J gene: TRBJ2-3; CDR3 length: 17; V gene: TRBV11-2; D gene: TRBD2; CDR3 DNA: TGTGCCAGCAGCGGGGGAGCGGGAGGCCTCCGAGGAGATACGCAGTATTTT; CDR3 protein: CASSGGAGGLRGDTQYF
clone size: few; J gene: TRBJ2-5; CDR3 length: 14; V gene: TRBV20-1; D gene: TRBD2; CDR3 DNA: TGCAGTGCTAGGGCTAGCGGGAGGAGGGAGACCCAGTACTTC; CDR3 protein: CSARASGRRETQYF
clone size: NA; J gene: TRBJ2-1; CDR3 length: 15; V gene: TRBV9; D gene: NA; CDR3 DNA: TGTGCCAGCAGCGTAGGCGGGGGCGTCTACAATGAGCAGTTCTTC; CDR3 protein: CASSVGGGVYNEQFF
clone size: NA; J gene: TRBJ1-1; CDR3 length: 14; V gene: TRBV7-2; D gene: NA; CDR3 DNA: TGTGCCAGCAGCCGTGTTGTCGTTGGCACTGAAGCTTTCTTT; CDR3 protein: CASSRVVVGTEAFF
clone size: NA; J gene: TRBJ1-1; CDR3 length: 13; V gene: TRBV5-1; D gene: TRBD1; CDR3 DNA: TGCGCCAGCAGCTTCGGAGGGGGCCTAGAAGCTTTCTTT; CDR3 protein: CASSFGGGLEAFF
clone size: many; J gene: TRBJ2-1; CDR3 length: 16; V gene: TRBV11-2; D gene: TRBD2; CDR3 DNA: TGTGCCAGCAGCTTCACGGGGGGGAGCACGAGCCATGAGCAGTTCTTC; CDR3 protein: CASSFTGGSTSHEQFF
clone size: NA; J gene: TRBJ1-5; CDR3 length: 14; V gene: TRBV5-5; D gene: TRBD1; CDR3 DNA: TGTGCCAGCAGCGAGACAGGGGGCAATCAGCCCCAGCATTTT; CDR3 protein: CASSETGGNQPQHF
clone size: NA; J gene: TRBJ2-3; CDR3 length: 14; V gene: TRBV6-5; D gene: NA; CDR3 DNA: TGTGCCAGCAGTTATCGTGGAGATGCAGATACGCAGTATTTT; CDR3 protein: CASSYRGDADTQYF
clone size: NA; J gene: TRBJ2-1; CDR3 length: 15; V gene: TRBV5-1; D gene: NA; CDR3 DNA: TGCGCCAGCAGCTTGTCTTCCCTCGGGGTGAATGAGCAGTTCTTC; CDR3 protein: CASSLSSLGVNEQFF
clone size: NA; J gene: TRBJ2-7; CDR3 length: 15; V gene: TRBV7-2; D gene: TRBD2; CDR3 DNA: TGTGCCAGCAGCTTAGCTGGGCTAGCGGGACGAGAGCAGTACTTC; CDR3 protein: CASSLAGLAGREQYF
clone size: NA; J gene: TRBJ1-3; CDR3 length: 17; V gene: TRBV25-1; D gene: TRBD1; CDR3 DNA: TGTGCCAGCAGGCAGACCGGGACAGGGTTGGGCGGAAACACCATATATTTT; CDR3 protein: CASRQTGTGLGGNTIYF
clone size: few; J gene: TRBJ2-7; CDR3 length: 16; V gene: TRBV18; D gene: TRBD2; CDR3 DNA: TGTGCCAGCTCACCGGTCCTAGCGGGGGGGGCCTACGAGCAGTACTTC; CDR3 protein: CASSPVLAGGAYEQYF
clone size: NA; J gene: TRBJ2-2; CDR3 length: 13; V gene: TRBV5-1; D gene: NA; CDR3 DNA: TGCGCCAGCAGGAGGCGGAACACCGGGGAGCTGTTTTTT; CDR3 protein: CASRRRNTGELFF
clone size: NA; J gene: TRBJ2-5; CDR3 length: 13; V gene: TRBV18; D gene: NA; CDR3 DNA: TGTGCCAGCTCACCACCGCCCCGGGAGACCCAGTACTTC; CDR3 protein: CASSPPPRETQYF
clone size: NA; J gene: TRBJ1-4; CDR3 length: 14; V gene: TRBV20-1; D gene: TRBD1; CDR3 DNA: TGCAGTGTTGTTACCGGGACAGATAATGAAAAACTGTTTTTT; CDR3 protein: CSVVTGTDNEKLFF
clone size: NA; J gene: TRBJ2-7; CDR3 length: 15; V gene: TRBV10-3; D gene: TRBD2; CDR3 DNA: TGTGCCATCAGTGAGTTTTCAGGTACTAGCGGGAGGCCTACCTTC; CDR3 protein: CAISEFSGTSGRPTF
clone size: NA; J gene: TRBJ1-1; CDR3 length: 15; V gene: TRBV7-2; D gene: NA; CDR3 DNA: TGTGCCAGCAGCTTAGGCGGTGGAATTCTCACTGAAGCTTTCTTT; CDR3 protein: CASSLGGGILTEAFF
clone size: NA; J gene: TRBJ2-1; CDR3 length: 12; V gene: TRBV12-3/TRBV12-4; D gene: NA; CDR3 DNA: TGTGCCAGCAGTCGGACATCCATGCGGCAGTTCTTC; CDR3 protein: CASSRTSMRQFF
clone size: few; J gene: TRBJ2-6; CDR3 length: 14; V gene: TRBV12-3/TRBV12-4; D gene: NA; CDR3 DNA: TGTGCCAGCAGTAGAATCTCTGGGGCCAACGTCCTGACTTTC; CDR3 protein: CASSRISGANVLTF
clone size: NA; J gene: TRBJ2-1; CDR3 length: 13; V gene: TRBV2; D gene: NA; CDR3 DNA: TGTGCCAGCAGTGTCGGGACCCCAAGTACTCGGTTCTTC; CDR3 protein: CASSVGTPSTRFF
clone size: NA; J gene: TRBJ2-1; CDR3 length: 19; V gene: TRBV20-1; D gene: TRBD2; CDR3 DNA: TGCAGTGCTAGAGATCCTCTAGCGGGAGTCCTCTTACTTGACCATGAGCAGTTCTTC; CDR3 protein: CSARDPLAGVLLLDHEQFF
clone size: few; J gene: TRBJ2-2; CDR3 length: 17; V gene: TRBV7-2; D gene: NA; CDR3 DNA: TGTGCCAGCAGCTTAGCGTCTGTGGGAGACGGCACCGGGGAGCTGTTTTTT; CDR3 protein: CASSLASVGDGTGELFF
clone size: few; J gene: TRBJ2-3; CDR3 length: 16; V gene: TRBV6-5; D gene: NA; CDR3 DNA: TGTGCCAGCAGTTTGACTGGGGGAGAACTTCCAGATACGCAGTATTTT; CDR3 protein: CASSLTGGELPDTQYF
clone size: NA; J gene: TRBJ2-7; CDR3 length: 13; V gene: TRBV20-1; D gene: TRBD1; CDR3 DNA: TGCAGTACCCGGGACAGGTTATCCTACGAGCAGTACTTC; CDR3 protein: CSTRDRLSYEQYF
clone size: NA; J gene: TRBJ2-3; CDR3 length: 17; V gene: TRBV12-3/TRBV12-4; D gene: TRBD2; CDR3 DNA: TGTGCCAGCAGTTTAGGGACTAGCGGGAGGGCCACAGATACGCAGTATTTT; CDR3 protein: CASSLGTSGRATDTQYF
clone size: NA; J gene: TRBJ2-5; CDR3 length: 12; V gene: TRBV20-1; D gene: NA; CDR3 DNA: TGCAGTGCTAGTAGCGGCCAAGAGACCCAGTACTTC; CDR3 protein: CSASSGQETQYF
clone size: NA; J gene: TRBJ1-1; CDR3 length: 13; V gene: TRBV2; D gene: NA; CDR3 DNA: TGTGCCAGCGGGACTTATATGAACACTGAAGCTTTCTTT; CDR3 protein: CASGTYMNTEAFF
clone size: few; J gene: TRBJ2-7; CDR3 length: 14; V gene: TRBV7-2; D gene: TRBD2; CDR3 DNA: TGTGCCAGCAGTGATAGCGGGAGAGGCTACGAGCAGTACTTC; CDR3 protein: CASSDSGRGYEQYF
clone size: NA; J gene: TRBJ2-1; CDR3 length: 13; V gene: TRBV20-1; D gene: TRBD1; CDR3 DNA: TGCAGTGCTGTAAAGGGACAGGGCAATGAGCAGTTCTTC; CDR3 protein: CSAVKGQGNEQFF
clone size: NA; J gene: TRBJ2-6; CDR3 length: 14; V gene: TRBV30; D gene: NA; CDR3 DNA: TGTGCCTGGATTCGAAGGCCTGGGGCCAACGTCCTGACTTTC; CDR3 protein: CAWIRRPGANVLTF
clone size: NA; J gene: TRBJ1-3; CDR3 length: 15; V gene: TRBV5-1; D gene: NA; CDR3 DNA: TGCGCCAGCAGCCCAGACGGCAGCTCTGGAAACACCATATATTTT; CDR3 protein: CASSPDGSSGNTIYF
clone size: few; J gene: TRBJ2-3; CDR3 length: 15; V gene: TRBV20-1; D gene: TRBD2; CDR3 DNA: TGCAGTGCCGAGGGTCTAGCGGAGCTCACAGATACGCAGTATTTT; CDR3 protein: CSAEGLAELTDTQYF